Listed here are 13 T cell receptor beta chains from one sample, sequenced in a study of blood T cell repertoires in COVID-19. TCRdb's table, derived via immunoSEQ multiplex PCR, lists solely in-frame clones and lacks some. This sample has some 260,000 clones; 79% occur once, and the top ten carry 4%. Sequences were obtained from peripheral blood. The receptors derive from a woman between 40 and 50 years old with active or convalescent COVID-19.

Comments on this clone: Other DNA sequences in this sample translate to the same CDR3. The chain couples TRBV3-1 (or the pseudogene TRBV3-2) to TRBJ2-5, with 8 bases matching TRBD2. CDR3 length: 15 residues. Germline-derived CDR1 and CDR2 are LGHDT and YNNKEL (reference sequence). V trimming: 1 base; J trimming: 3 bases; junction bases outside the gene matches: 4. CDR3 DNA sequence: TGTGCCAGCAGCCAAGTCAATAGCGGGGAAGAGACCCAGTACTTC. Translation: CASSQVNSGEETQYF.

This chain connects TRBV6-5 to TRBJ1-2; no definite D call. Looked up from germline, CDR1 is MNHEY and CDR2 is SVGAGI. With 0 bases removed from V and 4 bases from J, the gap between germline ends came to 12 bases. This CDR3 is built from 15 residues. DNA for the CDR3: TGTGCCAGCAGTTACTCGAGAGGTAGCGGCTATGGCTACACCTTC. Translation: CASSYSRGSGYGYTF.

This clone showed up just once. The chain carries TRBV28 and TRBJ1-1, with D maybe TRBD1 (5 bases). The CDR3 is 15 amino acids. Trimming stripped 1 base from V and 1 base from J, with 10 bases between. In germline, CDR1 is MDHEN, CDR2 SYDVKM. The CDR3 here is CASSLLRTQNTEAFF. The CDR3 region has the DNA TGTGCCAGCAGTTTATTAAGGACACAGAACACTGAAGCTTTCTTT.

CDR3 nucleotide sequence: TGTGCCAGCAGTGCCCGCCGGGGGAGGAACACTGAAGCTTTCTTT. Its translation: CASSARRGRNTEAFF. The chain employs TRBV5-4 and TRBJ1-1; perhaps TRBD1 as D (5 bases). The germline gives CDR1 SGHNT, CDR2 YYREEE (reference sequence). This CDR3 has 15 residues. Trimming pared 5 bases from V and 1 base from J, leaving 15 bases between.

This chain uses TRBV19 with TRBJ2-6; tentative D call: TRBD2 (5 bases). The germline V and J ends were trimmed by 6 bases and 8 bases, with 11 bases remaining between them. The germline gives CDR1 LNHDA, CDR2 SQIVND (reference sequence). The CDR3 is made up of 13 amino acids. Written as DNA, the CDR3 is TGTGCCAGTAGGGATGGAGGTCCCAACGTCCTGACTTTC. Its translation: CASRDGGPNVLTF.

V is TRBV11-2 and J is TRBJ2-2, with TRBD2 identical over 7 bases. The germline V gene encodes CDR1 SGHAT and CDR2 FQNNGV. The CDR3 is made up of 14 amino acids. The trim removed 5 bases at V and 3 bases at J, leaving 3 bases unmatched. Here the CDR3 reads CASSLGLYTGELFF. CDR3 nucleotides: TGTGCCAGCAGCCTGGGACTATACACCGGGGAGCTGTTTTTT.

This chain connects TRBV7-9 to TRBJ2-3, with 8 bases fitting TRBD2. V gave up 5 bases and J gave up 0 bases; unmatched junction bases: 7. The germline CDR1 and CDR2 sequences are SEHNR and FQNEAQ (reference sequence). The CDR3 is 16 residues long. DNA for the CDR3: TGTGCCAGCAGCCCGCGGGGGGCTCTTAGCACAGATACGCAGTATTTT. Protein sequence: CASSPRGALSTDTQYF.

The gene calls are TRBV5-1 and TRBJ1-2; TRBD1 aligns across 7 bases. The CDR3 has 14 amino acids. Per the germline V gene, CDR1 is SGHRS and CDR2 is YFSETQ. With V trimmed by 5 bases and J by 0 bases, 4 bases remained unmatched. The CDR3 DNA is TGCGCCAGCAGTCGGGACAGTTCTAACTATGGCTACACCTTC. Translating it yields CASSRDSSNYGYTF. Combining the CDR3 with reference TRBV5-1 and TRBJ1-2 gives the whole variable domain KAGVTQTPRYLIKTRGQQVTLSCSPISGHRSVSWYQQTPGQGLQFLFEYFSETQRNKGNFPGRFSGRQFSNSRSEMNVSTLELGDSALYLCASSRDSSNYGYTFGSGTRLTVV.

The V and J genes are TRBV12-3 or TRBV12-4 and TRBJ2-5; no clear D. CDR3 length equals 11 residues. V gave up 5 bases and J gave up 4 bases, with 5 bases separating them. As DNA, the CDR3 is TGTGCCAGCAGTCGTAGAGAGACCCAGTACTTC. Protein product: CASSRRETQYF.

The chain is built from TRBV3-1 (or the pseudogene TRBV3-2) and TRBJ1-5; D gene ambiguous. The germline V and J ends were trimmed by 5 bases and 10 bases, with 12 bases remaining between them. The CDR3 sequence is 12 residues long. Per the germline V gene, CDR1 is LGHDT and CDR2 is YNNKEL (reference sequence). CDR3: CASSFGWAPQHF. CDR3 DNA sequence: TGTGCCAGCAGCTTCGGTTGGGCTCCCCAGCATTTT.

In this sample, this clone turned up once. The chain couples TRBV25-1 to TRBJ1-4; 7 bases line up with TRBD1. This CDR3 has 16 amino acids. With V trimmed by 3 bases and J by 8 bases, 12 bases remained unmatched. The V gene's germline CDR1 is MGHDK and CDR2 SYGVNS. CDR3: CASSDPGQVEGEKLFF. CDR3 nucleotide sequence: TGTGCCAGCAGTGACCCCGGACAGGTGGAGGGAGAAAAACTGTTTTTT.

V usage is TRBV7-3 and J usage is TRBJ1-1, with TRBD1 identical over 9 bases. This CDR3 spans 14 amino acids. CDR1 and CDR2 (germline): SGHTA, FQGTGA. Unmatched junction bases numbered 9, after V lost 7 bases and J lost 6 bases. CDR3 nucleotides: TGTGCCAGCAAGATACAGGGGGCTGATGCTGAAGCTTTCTTT. Amino acids: CASKIQGADAEAFF. The full variable domain, completed using reference TRBV7-3 and TRBJ1-1, is GAGVSQTPSNKVTEKGKYVELRCDPISGHTALYWYRQSLGQGPEFLIYFQGTGAADDSGLPNDRFFAVRPEGSVSTLKIQRTERGDSAVYLCASKIQGADAEAFFGQGTRLTVV.

This clone turned up a few times. The genes are TRBV2 and TRBJ1-1; D gene uncertain. This CDR3 has 14 residues. The V end lost 5 bases, the J end lost 5 bases, and 15 bases lay between the germline ends. CDR1 and CDR2 from the germline V gene are SNHLY and FYNNEI. The CDR3 is CASSSPPVQTEAFF. In DNA, the CDR3 is TGTGCCAGCAGTAGTCCCCCGGTTCAAACTGAAGCTTTCTTT.